This TCR beta chain was found in a study of shared clonotypes between healthy human individuals. Study-wide results and limits: Estimated richness was generally greater in naive than memory subsets. Expectations were that clonotype sharing among donors would be affected by sequencing depth.

The assay was carried out at the deep level. Method: immunoSEQ multiplex PCR; TCRdb's copy keeps in-frame clones and lacks some. Here the sample spans some 1,600,000 clones, 95% to 99% being singletons. V was clipped by 2 bases and J by 0 bases, with 17 bases between them. Germline V gives CDR1 KGHSY, CDR2 FQNENV. The length of the CDR3 is 17 residues. Partitioning of CD4+ cells yielded a CD45RA+ naive subset and a CD45RA-negative memory subset. Concerning this clone: Antigen: not known.

The sequenced sample was naive CD4+ T cells sorted from blood. Indicated subset: CD45RA+ positively selected. The V call is TRBV16, the J call TRBJ2-7, with D possibly TRBD1 on 5 matching bases. The receptor was isolated from a young man in good health. CDR3 region: CASSQIRPGKTSYEQYF. The CDR3 DNA reads TGTGCCAGCAGCCAAATAAGGCCAGGGAAAACCTCCTACGAGCAGTACTTC. Full variable domain (rest looked up from reference TRBV16 and TRBJ2-7): GEEVAQTPKHLVRGEGQKAKLYCAPIKGHSYVFWYQQVLKNEFKFLISFQNENVFDETGMPKERFSAKCLPNSPCSLEIQATKLEDSAVYFCASSQIRPGKTSYEQYFGPGTRLTVT.